These T cell receptor beta chains were read from a single sample in a study of cytomegalovirus exposure and HLA in healthy donors. Method: immunoSEQ multiplex PCR; TCRdb's copy keeps in-frame clones and lacks some. The table records roughly 110,000 clones, over 75% of them present only once. Sequenced material: PBMCs. The receptors here all came from a man aged 25-45 years in good health and CMV-seronegative. Both conserved end residues are part of each CDR3. A D gene is named only where the DNA matches it firmly. Part of the rows lack a size; the others show once, few, many or a class for expanded clones.

d_call clone_size j_call v_call cdr3_aa cdr3_nt
NA NA TRBJ2-5 TRBV5-1 CASSPDNQETQYF TGCGCCAGCAGCCCGGACAACCAAGAGACCCAGTACTTC
TRBD2 NA TRBJ2-5 TRBV15 CATSSPGTRRETQYF TGTGCCACCAGCAGCCCCGGGACTAGGAGGGAGACCCAGTACTTC
TRBD1 NA TRBJ2-3 TRBV5-1 CASSLGDRPADTQYF TGCGCCAGCAGCTTAGGGGACAGGCCGGCAGATACGCAGTATTTT
TRBD1 NA TRBJ2-4 TRBV4-1 CASSPRAQGVGGAKNIQYF TGCGCCAGCAGCCCCAGGGCGCAGGGGGTAGGTGGGGCCAAAAACATTCAGTACTTC
TRBD1 NA TRBJ2-7 TRBV27 CASSTTGTGSYEQYF TGTGCCAGCAGTACAACCGGGACAGGCTCCTACGAGCAGTACTTC
NA few TRBJ1-5 TRBV27 CASRQQGSNQPQHF TGTGCCAGCAGACAGCAGGGTAGCAATCAGCCCCAGCATTTT
TRBD1 NA TRBJ1-1 TRBV4-2 CASSQAQGAGTEAFF TGTGCCAGCAGCCAAGCTCAGGGGGCTGGCACTGAAGCTTTCTTT
TRBD2 once TRBJ2-3 TRBV6-4 CASSPSGGEIDTQYF TGTGCCAGCTCTCCTAGCGGGGGGGAGATAGATACGCAGTATTTT
NA NA TRBJ2-3 TRBV18 CASSTSRDTQYF TGTGCCAGCTCCACGTCCAGGGATACGCAGTATTTT
TRBD1 NA TRBJ2-7 TRBV28 CASKGGLNEQYF TGTGCCAGCAAAGGGGGCTTGAACGAGCAGTACTTC
TRBD2 NA TRBJ2-1 TRBV7-9 CASTILAGRGEQFF TGTGCCAGCACAATACTAGCGGGACGGGGTGAGCAGTTCTTC
TRBD1 NA TRBJ2-7 TRBV4-1 CASSQSTGTGSHEQYF TGCGCCAGCAGCCAATCAACCGGGACAGGGTCCCACGAGCAGTACTTC
TRBD1 NA TRBJ2-5 TRBV7-8 CASSLYGTGGRGETQYF TGTGCCAGCAGCTTATACGGGACAGGGGGCCGGGGAGAGACCCAGTACTTC
NA few TRBJ2-7 TRBV6-1 CASSELRTGLPEQYF TGTGCCAGCAGTGAACTCCGAACAGGCCTCCCCGAGCAGTACTTC
TRBD2 NA TRBJ2-3 TRBV9 CASSDRLAGSQYF TGTGCCAGCAGCGACAGACTAGCGGGATCTCAGTATTTT
TRBD1 NA TRBJ2-1 TRBV9 CASSDGQGRRREQFF TGTGCCAGCAGCGACGGACAGGGTCGCCGGCGTGAGCAGTTCTTC
NA once TRBJ1-2 TRBV30 CAWSVLRGAGYTF TGTGCCTGGAGTGTACTGCGAGGAGCCGGCTACACCTTC
NA NA TRBJ2-7 TRBV11-2 CASSLARGGHYEQYF TGTGCCAGCAGCTTAGCTCGTGGGGGACACTACGAGCAGTACTTC
NA few TRBJ1-2 TRBV29-1 CSVDRARFYGYTF TGCAGCGTTGACAGGGCGCGCTTCTATGGCTACACCTTC
NA NA TRBJ1-2 TRBV18 CASSPPTPYGYTF TGTGCCAGCTCACCACCGACACCCTATGGCTACACCTTC
NA NA TRBJ2-1 TRBV27 CASSASSYNEQFF TGTGCCAGCAGCGCGAGCTCCTACAATGAGCAGTTCTTC
NA NA TRBJ1-2 TRBV18 CASSPPDAGYTF TGTGCCAGCTCACCACCCGATGCGGGCTACACCTTC
TRBD2 few TRBJ2-1 TRBV15 CATGKASGGASEQFF TGTGCCACGGGGAAGGCTAGCGGGGGGGCTAGTGAGCAGTTCTTC
NA NA TRBJ1-3 TRBV11-3 CASSLGTADTIYF TGTGCCAGCAGCTTAGGGACAGCGGACACCATATATTTT
NA NA TRBJ2-7 TRBV5-1 CASSLSSYEQYF TGCGCCAGCAGCCTGAGCTCCTACGAGCAGTACTTC
NA NA TRBJ2-5 TRBV4-1 CASSQPQETQYF TGCGCCAGCAGCCAACCTCAAGAGACCCAGTACTTC
NA NA TRBJ1-1 TRBV2 CASSKTELEAFF TGTGCCAGCAGTAAGACAGAGCTTGAAGCTTTCTTT
TRBD2 NA TRBJ2-1 TRBV14 CASSQGASGGAEQFF TGTGCCAGCAGCCAAGGGGCTAGCGGGGGGGCTGAGCAGTTCTTC
NA NA TRBJ2-7 TRBV29-1 CSVRDSIYGEQYF TGCAGCGTCCGGGACTCCATTTATGGGGAGCAGTACTTC
TRBD2 once TRBJ2-5 TRBV6-5 CASSYGMAWGGETQYF TGTGCCAGCAGTTACGGGATGGCGTGGGGGGGAGAGACCCAGTACTTC
TRBD2 NA TRBJ2-1 TRBV18 CASSLLGGEQFF TGTGCCAGCTCGCTCCTGGGGGGGGAGCAGTTCTTC
NA NA TRBJ1-2 TRBV29-1 CSVATAAYGYTF TGCAGCGTGGCGACAGCCGCCTATGGCTACACCTTC
TRBD1 few TRBJ1-3 TRBV6-5 CASSPQTGVGNTIYF TGTGCCAGCAGTCCACAAACAGGGGTTGGAAACACCATATATTTT
TRBD1 NA TRBJ1-5 TRBV28 CASSKDRSPYSNQPQHF TGTGCCAGCAGCAAGGACAGGAGCCCTTATAGCAATCAGCCCCAGCATTTT
TRBD2 NA TRBJ2-7 TRBV28 CASSPGLHVGQYF TGTGCCAGCAGTCCGGGACTACACGTTGGGCAGTACTTC
NA NA TRBJ1-1 TRBV9 CASSKWGGTEAFF TGTGCCAGCAGCAAATGGGGCGGCACTGAAGCTTTCTTT
NA NA TRBJ1-5 TRBV20-1 CSAGDQPQHF TGCAGTGCAGGGGATCAGCCCCAGCATTTT
TRBD1 NA TRBJ1-5 TRBV29-1 CSVVGRTGEFQPQHF TGCAGCGTTGTTGGGCGGACAGGGGAGTTTCAGCCCCAGCATTTT
TRBD1 NA TRBJ1-4 TRBV11-2 CASSRQGWKLFF TGTGCCAGCAGCCGACAGGGGTGGAAACTGTTTTTT
TRBD1 NA TRBJ2-7 TRBV14 CASSLFRGRIYEQYF TGTGCCAGCAGCCTATTCAGGGGGCGCATCTACGAGCAGTACTTC
TRBD2 NA TRBJ2-4 TRBV6-6 CASRQSGSGKNIQYF TGTGCCAGCAGACAAAGCGGGAGCGGCAAAAACATTCAGTACTTC